This T cell receptor beta chain was recorded in a study of blood T cell repertoires in COVID-19. Study overall: There were acute and convalescent COVID-19 samples, and they came from the United States, Italy and Spain. From T cells, B-cell-depleted T cells, or PBMCs came the material, which was cDNA or gDNA.

Authors' analysis steps: Reference gene primer amplification yielded estimated nucleated cell counts. This table comes from immunoSEQ multiplex PCR, and its TCRdb copy is limited to in-frame clones, with some not included. That table furnishes V, J and clone size, whereas the DNA furnished D and trimming. Here the sample spans hundreds of thousands of clones, roughly 90% being singletons. This CDR3 is 16 amino acids long. V lost 6 bases and J 3 bases, leaving 17 bases between the germline ends. Per germline, CDR1 MNHEY and CDR2 SMNVEV (reference sequence). The chain recombines TRBV27 with TRBJ1-4; weak D call: TRBD1 (5 bases). The specimen sequenced was peripheral blood. The TCR sequence derives from a woman younger than 45 with active or convalescent COVID-19. DNA of the CDR3: TGTGCCAGCAGGCCTGATCGGGGGATAGCTAATGAAAAACTGTTTTTT. It is translated as CASRPDRGIANEKLFF.